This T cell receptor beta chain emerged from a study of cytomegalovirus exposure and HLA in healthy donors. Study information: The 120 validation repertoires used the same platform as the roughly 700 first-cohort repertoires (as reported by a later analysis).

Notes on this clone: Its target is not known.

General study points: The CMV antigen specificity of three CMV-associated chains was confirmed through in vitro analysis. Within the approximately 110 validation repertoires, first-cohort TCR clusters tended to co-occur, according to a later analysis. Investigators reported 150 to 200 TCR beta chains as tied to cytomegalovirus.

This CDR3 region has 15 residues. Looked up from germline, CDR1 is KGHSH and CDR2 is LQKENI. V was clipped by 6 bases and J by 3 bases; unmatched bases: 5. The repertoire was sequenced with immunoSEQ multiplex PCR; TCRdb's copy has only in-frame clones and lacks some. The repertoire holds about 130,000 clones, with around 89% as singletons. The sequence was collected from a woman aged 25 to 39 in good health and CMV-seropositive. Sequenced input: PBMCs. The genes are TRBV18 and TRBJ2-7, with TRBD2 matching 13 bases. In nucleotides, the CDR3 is TGTGCCAGCTCCCAACGGACTAGCGGGAGCTACGAGCAGTACTTC. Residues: CASSQRTSGSYEQYF.